This TCR beta chain came from a study of PD-L1 blockade in urothelial cancer. The CDR3 loop spans 14 amino acids. Only in-frame clones appear in the TCRdb table, and some are missing; sequencing was by immunoSEQ multiplex PCR. The table includes tens of thousands of clones, about 90% detected once. Time point denoted: peripheral blood 6 weeks after treatment start. J is TRBJ2-7 and V is TRBV21-1; no check of the table's D call, TRBD1, against the DNA was made. TRBV21-1 is reported as a pseudogene. The TCR was taken from a man between 65 and 85 years old with urothelial cancer. The sample consisted of PBMCs, taken around atezolizumab (anti-PD-L1) treatment. CDR3 sequence: CASVMPDTRYEQYF. CDR3 nucleotides: TGTGCCAGCGTCATGCCGGACACCCGGTACGAGCAGTACTTC.